Following are 13 T cell receptor beta chains from one sample sequenced in a study of shared clonotypes between healthy human individuals (dated by TCRdb to the early 2020s). The library was generated by the immunoSEQ multiplex PCR assay. Here the immuneACCESS table is served through TCRdb, limited to in-frame sequences with V and J called. Missing clones are a known gap in these copies; in checked studies unresolved V genes cover under half, and the rest lacks a known reason. The sample has about 600,000 clones on record, 97% of them singletons. The top ten constitute about 0.057% of the sample. The sequencing sample was made of naive CD4+ T cells sorted from blood. In light of the paper, this sample's cell subset or site label describes: CD45RA+ positively selected. Every receptor here comes from a woman aged 30 to 39 in good health.

The chain links TRBV2 to TRBJ2-2; weak D call: TRBD2 (6 bases). The germline CDR1 and CDR2 sequences are SNHLY and FYNNEI. The CDR3 is 16 residues long. Between the trimmed V and J ends, which lost 1 base and 1 base, there was a span of 10 bases. The CDR3 loop reads CASSEVGSGNTGELFF. The CDR3 DNA is TGTGCCAGCAGTGAAGTGGGTAGCGGGAACACCGGGGAGCTGTTTTTT.

The rearrangement joins TRBV7-9 to TRBJ2-5; a weak D match, TRBD2 (5 bases). Germline V lookup: CDR1 SEHNR, CDR2 FQNEAQ (reference sequence). This CDR3 is built from 14 residues. Trimming cost V 0 bases and J 4 bases, with 9 bases left between them. CDR3 sequence: CASSLAGGGETQYF. The CDR3 region has the DNA TGTGCCAGCAGCTTAGCAGGAGGAGGAGAGACCCAGTACTTC.

V usage is TRBV2 and J usage is TRBJ2-3, with TRBD1 matching over 10 bases. Germline-derived CDR1 and CDR2 are SNHLY and FYNNEI. The CDR3 has 14 amino acids. Trimming cost V 6 bases and J 4 bases; bases outside gene matches: 4. The CDR3 loop reads CASSRDRGSDTQYF. CDR3 DNA: TGTGCCAGCAGCCGGGACAGGGGTTCAGATACGCAGTATTTT.

The table lists this clone with a count of one. The rearrangement uses TRBV9 and TRBJ2-3; 9 nucleotides agree with TRBD2. The germline gives CDR1 SGDLS, CDR2 YYNGEE. This CDR3 contains 16 residues. V lost 2 bases, J lost 2 bases, and 6 bases stayed unmatched. Here the CDR3 DNA reads TGTGCCAGCAGCGTCCTAGCGGGACACACCACAGATACGCAGTATTTT. It encodes CASSVLAGHTTDTQYF.

V usage is TRBV5-1 and J usage is TRBJ2-1; 9 positions agree with TRBD1. CDR1 and CDR2 from the germline V gene are SGHRS and YFSETQ. V lost 3 bases and J lost 7; bases outside the gene matches: 8. The CDR3 has 15 residues. CDR3 sequence reads: CASSWAGTGRNEQFF. The CDR3 nucleotides are TGCGCCAGCAGCTGGGCCGGGACAGGGAGGAATGAGCAGTTCTTC.

J is TRBJ1-1 and V is TRBV5-1; D ambiguous. CDR3 length equals 13 residues. V lost 4 bases, J lost 11 bases, and 18 bases lay in between. The germline gives CDR1 SGHRS, CDR2 YFSETQ. The CDR3, as DNA: TGCGCCAGCAGCCTAGACGGGCCCACTGTTGCTTTCTTT. Translation gives CASSLDGPTVAFF.

The chain uses TRBV2 and TRBJ2-7; TRBD2 is a possible D gene (6 bases). Germline V gene data show CDR1 as SNHLY and CDR2 as FYNNEI. The CDR3 loop spans 16 amino acids. The ends were cut back, 2 bases at V and 5 bases at J, with 19 bases in the middle. The CDR3 region has the DNA TGTGCCAGCAGTGAATTCCCGGGGCAGGGCGGGAACGAGCAGTACTTC. This translates into CASSEFPGQGGNEQYF.

This sequence joins TRBV6-5 and TRBJ2-2; D perhaps matches TRBD2 (5 bases). Germline V gives CDR1 MNHEY, CDR2 SVGAGI. The V end lost 0 bases, the J end lost 4 bases, and 6 bases lay between the germline ends. This CDR3 is 14 amino acids long. The CDR3 region is CASSYSSGTGELFF. The CDR3 coding sequence is TGTGCCAGCAGTTACTCGAGCGGCACCGGGGAGCTGTTTTTT.

The chain employs TRBV6-1 and TRBJ2-7; 8 nucleotides line up with TRBD2. V was pared by 6 bases and J by 5 bases, with 9 bases of the junction left unmatched. Germline CDR1 reads MNHNS; CDR2 reads SASEGT. The CDR3 sequence is 14 residues long. The DNA of the CDR3 is TGTGCCAGCAGCCCCCTAGCGGGCTCAAACGAGCAGTACTTC. It codes for CASSPLAGSNEQYF.

The J gene is TRBJ2-3, the V gene TRBV13; D is possibly TRBD2 (6 bases). Between the trimmed V and J ends, which lost 4 bases and 2 bases, there was a span of 22 bases. CDR3 size: 18 residues. Germline assignment: CDR1 PRHDT and CDR2 FYEKMQ (reference sequence). CDR3 sequence (DNA): TGTGCCAGCAGCTCATCAATCGTGGGGACTTCCAACACAGATACGCAGTATTTT. Translation: CASSSSIVGTSNTDTQYF.

This chain uses TRBV18 with TRBJ1-2; possibly TRBD1 for D (5 bases). There are 12 residues in the CDR3. CDR1 and CDR2 (germline): KGHSH, LQKENI. V lost 3 bases, J lost 6 bases, and 8 bases lay in between. The DNA for the CDR3 is TGTGCCAGCTCACCTGAAGGGGATGGCTACACCTTC. Protein product: CASSPEGDGYTF.

The chain joins TRBV10-2 to TRBJ2-7; unclear D gene. V was shortened by 8 bases and J by 0 bases, with 8 bases between the two germline ends. Germline V gene sequence: CDR1 WSHSY, CDR2 SAAADI. CDR3 length equals 12 residues. CDR3 nucleotide sequence: TGCGCCAGCTGGGCCAGCTCCTACGAGCAGTACTTC. Translated, it gives CASWASSYEQYF.

The chain couples TRBV19 to TRBJ2-3; 10 bases match TRBD1. Germline-derived CDR1 and CDR2 are LNHDA and SQIVND (reference sequence). After removal of 7 bases from V and 14 bases from J, the junction contained 9 bases not matched to a gene. CDR3 length: 12 amino acids. The CDR3 protein is CASKNRDRGVYF. The CDR3 region has the DNA TGTGCCAGTAAAAACCGGGACAGGGGCGTGTATTTT.